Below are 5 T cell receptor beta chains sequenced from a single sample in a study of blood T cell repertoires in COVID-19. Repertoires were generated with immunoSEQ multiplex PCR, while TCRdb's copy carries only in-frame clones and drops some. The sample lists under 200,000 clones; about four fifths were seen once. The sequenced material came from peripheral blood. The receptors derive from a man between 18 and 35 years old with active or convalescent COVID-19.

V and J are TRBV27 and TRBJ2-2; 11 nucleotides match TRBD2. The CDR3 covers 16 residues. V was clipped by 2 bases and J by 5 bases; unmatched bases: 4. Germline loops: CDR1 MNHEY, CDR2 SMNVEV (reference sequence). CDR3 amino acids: CASSLIASGRTGELFF. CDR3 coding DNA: TGTGCCAGCAGTTTAATAGCTAGCGGGAGGACCGGGGAGCTGTTTTTT.

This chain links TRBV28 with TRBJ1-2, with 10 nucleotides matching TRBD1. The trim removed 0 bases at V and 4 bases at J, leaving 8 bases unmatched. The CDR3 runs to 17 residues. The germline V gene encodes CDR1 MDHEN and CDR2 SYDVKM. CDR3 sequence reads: CASSLWGRTGGFYGYTF. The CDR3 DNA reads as TGTGCCAGCAGTTTATGGGGCCGGACAGGGGGTTTCTATGGCTACACCTTC.

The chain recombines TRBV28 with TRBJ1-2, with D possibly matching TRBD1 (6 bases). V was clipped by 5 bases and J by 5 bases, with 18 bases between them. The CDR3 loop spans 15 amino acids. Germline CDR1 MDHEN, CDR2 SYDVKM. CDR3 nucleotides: TGTGCCAGCAGTCCAATATTCGGGAGGGGGTATGGCTACACCTTC. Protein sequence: CASSPIFGRGYGYTF.

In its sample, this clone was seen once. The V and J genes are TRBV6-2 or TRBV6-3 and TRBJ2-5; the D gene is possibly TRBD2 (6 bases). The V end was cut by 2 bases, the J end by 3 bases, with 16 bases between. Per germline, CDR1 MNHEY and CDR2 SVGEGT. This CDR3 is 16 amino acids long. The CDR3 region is CASSYIWRGGKETQYF. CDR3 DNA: TGTGCCAGCAGTTACATCTGGCGGGGAGGTAAAGAGACCCAGTACTTC.

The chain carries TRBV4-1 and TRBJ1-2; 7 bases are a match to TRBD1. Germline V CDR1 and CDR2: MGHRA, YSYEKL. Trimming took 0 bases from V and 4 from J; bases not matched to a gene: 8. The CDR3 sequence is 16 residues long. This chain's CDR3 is CASSQDPKTGTYGYTF. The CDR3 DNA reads TGCGCCAGCAGCCAAGATCCTAAGACAGGGACCTATGGCTACACCTTC.